Listed below are T cell receptor beta chains from one sample, sequenced in a study of identical twins. TCRdb re-called the 5' RACE reads through MiXCR, storing one row per CDR3 protein. Here the sample spans roughly 710,000 distinct CDR3 sequences, roughly 6.2% being singletons. Sample: naive T cells sorted from blood. These receptors all come from a man aged 18 to 35 in good health. Both conserved end residues are part of each CDR3.

>TRBV20-1|TRBJ2-7
CSASRPSGSYEQYF
>TRBV11-3|TRBJ1-1
CASSLSPNTEAFF
>TRBV4-1|TRBJ2-2
CASSQLPGELFF
>TRBV4-2|TRBJ2-1
CASSHGTQAYNEQFF
>TRBV4-1|TRBJ2-1
CASSQFEGTEQFF
>TRBV5-1|TRBJ2-1
CASSAAGGRNRNEQFF
>TRBV7-9|TRBJ2-1
CASSPLEPYNEQFF
>TRBV29-1|TRBJ2-2
CSVDGGTGELFF
>TRBV29-1|TRBJ2-1
CSAAVRGEGFKQFF
>TRBV12-3/TRBV12-4|TRBJ1-6
CASSFVMDGSPLHF
>TRBV6-5|TRBJ1-3
CASSYMGPGNTIYF
>TRBV20-1|TRBJ2-1
CSARDLRMTFGEQFF
>TRBV28|TRBJ2-5
CASSFAPTGQTQYF